These 32 T cell receptor beta chains share one sample of origin, sequenced in a study of T cell responses to AZD1222 COVID-19 vaccine. Generated by immunoSEQ multiplex PCR, the TCRdb table keeps only in-frame clones and is missing some. Altogether under 200,000 clones are present, 70% to 90% being singletons, with the ten largest covering 1.1%. The sample here was peripheral blood, taken 28 days after the second AZD1222 dose. The receptors were sampled from an adult who received the AZD1222 COVID-19 vaccine.

The chain is built from TRBV2 and TRBJ2-3; D remains ambiguous. The CDR3 has 12 amino acids. Germline V gives CDR1 SNHLY, CDR2 FYNNEI. V was trimmed by 2 bases and J by 8 bases, leaving 8 bases between them. The CDR3 here is CASSENPGTQYF. DNA for the CDR3: TGTGCCAGCAGTGAAAACCCCGGTACGCAGTATTTT.

The chain employs TRBV4-3 and TRBJ1-2; D unclear. V gave up 1 base and J gave up 3 bases, with 9 bases separating them. Looked up from germline, CDR1 is LGHNA and CDR2 is YSLEER. The CDR3 contains 14 residues. The CDR3 nucleotides are TGCGCCAGCAGCCAAGTAGGGATCGACTATGGCTACACCTTC. Its protein product is CASSQVGIDYGYTF.

This clone was detected once. This rearrangement joins TRBV4-1 to TRBJ2-2, with 7 bases matching TRBD2. Germline assignment: CDR1 MGHRA and CDR2 YSYEKL. V lost 6 bases, J lost 6 bases, and 10 bases stayed unmatched. The CDR3 covers 15 residues. As DNA, the CDR3 is TGCGCCAGCAGGGCGGGGGACGTAGTCGCCGGGGAGCTGTTTTTT. Its protein is CASRAGDVVAGELFF.

This clone was counted once. This chain uses TRBV19 with TRBJ1-5; unclear D gene. CDR1 LNHDA and CDR2 SQIVND come from the germline V gene (reference sequence). Trimming stripped 3 bases from V and 4 bases from J, with 10 bases between. The CDR3 covers 14 residues. Written as DNA, the CDR3 is TGTGCCAGTAGTATCGGGCAGGCAAATCAGCCCCAGCATTTT. The encoded protein is CASSIGQANQPQHF. Variable domain in full (rest from reference TRBV19 and TRBJ1-5): DGGITQSPKYLFRKEGQNVTLSCEQNLNHDAMYWYRQDPGQGLRLIYYSQIVNDFQKGDIAEGYSVSREKKESFPLTVTSAQKNPTAFYLCASSIGQANQPQHFGDGTRLSIL.

The chain employs TRBV7-9 and TRBJ2-1; D perhaps matches TRBD1 (5 bases). Per germline, CDR1 SEHNR and CDR2 FQNEAQ (reference sequence). This CDR3 region has 13 residues. Trimming shortened V by 8 bases and J by 9 bases, and 17 bases separated the two germline ends. The CDR3 bases are TGTGCCAGCCGACAGCAGGATCTATCTGAGCAGTTCTTC. Residues: CASRQQDLSEQFF.

This sequence joins TRBV11-2 and TRBJ2-7, with D possibly being TRBD1 or TRBD2 (5 bases each). This CDR3 is built from 14 residues. V was shortened by 1 base and J by 3 bases, with 10 bases between the two germline ends. Germline V gene sequence: CDR1 SGHAT, CDR2 FQNNGV. CDR3 loop: CASSLVGAVYEQYF. The CDR3 nucleotides are TGTGCCAGCAGCTTAGTCGGGGCCGTCTACGAGCAGTACTTC.

The chain couples TRBV5-1 to TRBJ2-3; TRBD1 aligns across 8 bases. Unmatched junction bases numbered 5, after V lost 5 bases and J lost 3 bases. In germline, CDR1 is SGHRS, CDR2 YFSETQ. CDR3 size: 14 residues. CDR3 DNA sequence: TGCGCCAGCAGACGGACAGGGTTAACAGATACGCAGTATTTT. Protein sequence: CASRRTGLTDTQYF. Looking up the rest from reference TRBV5-1 and TRBJ2-3 gives the full variable domain: KAGVTQTPRYLIKTRGQQVTLSCSPISGHRSVSWYQQTPGQGLQFLFEYFSETQRNKGNFPGRFSGRQFSNSRSEMNVSTLELGDSALYLCASRRTGLTDTQYFGPGTRLTVL.

V is TRBV3-1 (or the pseudogene TRBV3-2) and J is TRBJ1-5, with D unresolved. The CDR3 totals 15 residues. Germline V gene sequence: CDR1 LGHDT, CDR2 YNNKEL (reference sequence). V was shortened by 6 bases and J by 2 bases, with 14 bases between the two germline ends. DNA for the CDR3: TGTGCCAGCAGTTCCAGGTCAGGTGGCAATCAGCCCCAGCATTTT. This encodes CASSSRSGGNQPQHF.

This clone was seen only once. The chain combines TRBV10-3 with TRBJ2-2, with a possible D match to TRBD1 (5 bases). Trimming removed 5 bases at V and 1 base at J, with 11 bases between. The CDR3 runs 15 residues. Germline values: CDR1 ENHRY, CDR2 SYGVKD. CDR3 loop: CAISWQGGNTGELFF. DNA of the CDR3: TGTGCCATCAGTTGGCAGGGCGGGAACACCGGGGAGCTGTTTTTT.

The chain is built from TRBV7-6 and TRBJ2-2, with unresolved D. The germline CDR1 and CDR2 sequences are SGHVS and FNYEAQ. The CDR3 has 16 amino acids. Trimming removed 6 bases at V and 5 bases at J, with 19 bases between. The CDR3 bases are TGTGCCAGCAGGCAAGCAGCGAGGCAGGCAACCGGGGAGCTGTTTTTT. Encoded protein: CASRQAARQATGELFF.

The rearrangement links TRBV7-2 to TRBJ1-1; D is undetermined. V lost 0 bases to trimming and J lost 7 bases, with 9 bases between them. CDR1 SGHTA and CDR2 FQGNSA come from the germline V gene. The CDR3 loop spans 13 amino acids. CDR3 in amino acids: CASSLASAREAFF. For the CDR3, the DNA is TGTGCCAGCAGCTTAGCAAGCGCCCGTGAAGCTTTCTTT.

This rearrangement joins TRBV10-1 to TRBJ2-3, with no clear D. This CDR3 has 15 residues. Germline V lookup: CDR1 WNHNN, CDR2 SYGVQD (reference sequence). Trimming took off 2 bases at V and 2 bases at J, with 11 bases between the two ends. The CDR3 here is CASSELFGNTDTQYF. The CDR3 bases are TGCGCCAGCAGTGAGCTCTTTGGGAACACAGATACGCAGTATTTT.

The V and J genes are TRBV5-1 and TRBJ1-2; D gene uncertain. The CDR3 extends over 14 amino acids. V was pared by 1 base and J by 0 bases, with 7 bases between. Germline lookup yields CDR1 SGHRS and CDR2 YFSETQ. The CDR3 here is CASSLTGANYGYTF. The DNA for the CDR3 is TGCGCCAGCAGCTTGACGGGAGCTAACTATGGCTACACCTTC.

The chain carries TRBV10-3 and TRBJ1-2; TRBD1 matches 8 bases. Trimming cost V 4 bases and J 7 bases; bases outside gene matches: 5. Germline CDR1 and CDR2: ENHRY and SYGVKD. CDR3 size: 13 residues. The CDR3 sequence is CAISGLDRAGYTF. CDR3 bases: TGTGCCATCAGTGGGCTGGACAGGGCTGGCTACACCTTC.

The rearrangement joins TRBV14 to TRBJ1-1; D uncertain. The germline CDR1 and CDR2 sequences are SGHDN and FVKESK. The CDR3 loop spans 12 amino acids. The V end lost 1 base, the J end lost 12 bases, and 12 bases lay between the germline ends. CDR3 in amino acids: CASSQAGRASFF. The CDR3 nucleotides are TGTGCCAGCAGCCAAGCGGGTCGGGCGTCTTTCTTT.

The chain combines TRBV19 with TRBJ2-3, with D perhaps matching TRBD2 (6 bases). Germline-derived CDR1 and CDR2 are LNHDA and SQIVND (reference sequence). V was cut by 4 bases and J by 3 bases, with 8 bases left in between. CDR3 length: 13 amino acids. The CDR3 loop reads CASSRTMTDTQYF. The CDR3 DNA is TGTGCCAGTAGTAGGACTATGACAGATACGCAGTATTTT.

The chain joins TRBV7-8 to TRBJ1-1; D perhaps matches TRBD1 (5 bases). The CDR3 contains 13 residues. The V gene lost 5 bases and the J gene lost 11 bases, with 18 bases spanning the gap. Germline assignment: CDR1 SGHVS and CDR2 FQNEAQ. This CDR3 reads CASSPGRQGRAFF. CDR3 nucleotides: TGTGCCAGCAGCCCGGGTCGGCAGGGACGGGCTTTCTTT.

This sequence joins TRBV19 and TRBJ1-1; D gene ambiguous. There are 14 residues in the CDR3. The V and J ends lost 1 base and 4 bases respectively, with 10 bases between them. Germline V gene lookup returns CDR1 LNHDA and CDR2 SQIVND (reference sequence). The CDR3 here is CASSIGSVFTEAFF. The CDR3 nucleotides read TGTGCCAGTAGTATAGGATCAGTTTTCACTGAAGCTTTCTTT.

V is TRBV7-2 and J is TRBJ1-3; D not resolved. This CDR3 is built from 13 residues. Germline CDR1 is SGHTA and CDR2 is FQGNSA. V was trimmed by 7 bases and J by 4 bases, leaving 11 bases between them. The CDR3 DNA reads TGTGCCAGCAACAATATCGTAGGAAACACCATATATTTT. Its protein is CASNNIVGNTIYF. The whole variable domain, remainder taken from reference TRBV7-2 and TRBJ1-3, is GAGVSQSPSNKVTEKGKDVELRCDPISGHTALYWYRQSLGQGLEFLIYFQGNSAPDKSGLPSDRFSAERTGGSVSTLTIQRTQQEDSAVYLCASNNIVGNTIYFGEGSWLTVV.

The CDR3 DNA is TGTGCCACGGTGGGACAGTCGACTAACTATGGCTACACCTTC. Amino acids: CATVGQSTNYGYTF. V gene TRBV15 combines with J gene TRBJ1-2, with 7 positions matching TRBD1. Germline CDR1 is LNHNV and CDR2 is YYDKDF (reference sequence). The CDR3 is made up of 14 amino acids. V was pared by 9 bases and J by 0 bases, with 7 bases of the junction left unmatched.

This chain joins TRBV5-1 and TRBJ2-5; no reliable D call. In germline, CDR1 is SGHRS, CDR2 YFSETQ. The CDR3 has 15 residues. Trimming pared 0 bases from V and 0 bases from J, leaving 9 bases between. CDR3 sequence reads: CASSLAGRHQETQYF. The CDR3, as DNA: TGCGCCAGCAGCTTGGCAGGCCGCCACCAAGAGACCCAGTACTTC. Combining the CDR3 with reference TRBV5-1 and TRBJ2-5 gives the whole variable domain KAGVTQTPRYLIKTRGQQVTLSCSPISGHRSVSWYQQTPGQGLQFLFEYFSETQRNKGNFPGRFSGRQFSNSRSEMNVSTLELGDSALYLCASSLAGRHQETQYFGPGTRLLVL.

The genes are TRBV18 and TRBJ2-7, with D unresolved. The germline V and J ends were trimmed by 7 bases and 9 bases, with 19 bases remaining between them. This CDR3 is 13 amino acids long. Per germline, CDR1 KGHSH and CDR2 LQKENI. The CDR3 DNA reads TGTGCCAGCTTCTGGGGTGATGGCGAGACGCAGTACTTC. Protein sequence: CASFWGDGETQYF.

The J gene is TRBJ1-1, the V gene TRBV11-2; a possible D gene is TRBD1 (5 bases). CDR3 length: 14 amino acids. The germline CDR1 and CDR2 sequences are SGHAT and FQNNGV. V was pared by 1 base and J by 3 bases, with 9 bases between. DNA for the CDR3: TGTGCCAGCAGCTTAGGGGGGATTTACACTGAAGCTTTCTTT. Its translation is CASSLGGIYTEAFF.

The chain links TRBV11-2 to TRBJ1-2; no reliable D call. V dropped 6 bases and J dropped 5 bases, with 19 bases sitting between them. The CDR3 has 15 residues. Germline lookup yields CDR1 SGHAT and CDR2 FQNNGV. CDR3 residues: CASRAGGRRLYGYTF. The CDR3 DNA reads as TGTGCCAGCAGAGCCGGAGGGAGGAGGCTGTATGGCTACACCTTC.

In its sample, this clone was seen once. J is TRBJ1-1 and V is TRBV19; tentative D call: TRBD1 (5 bases). CDR3 length equals 16 residues. V was cut by 2 bases and J by 5 bases, with 18 bases left in between. Germline CDR1 and CDR2: LNHDA and SQIVND (reference sequence). This CDR3 reads CASSISRGRSGTEAFF. Here the CDR3 DNA reads TGTGCCAGTAGTATATCGAGGGGCCGAAGTGGAACTGAAGCTTTCTTT.

The chain uses TRBV12-3 or TRBV12-4 and TRBJ1-5, with D possibly TRBD1 on 6 matching bases. The CDR3 totals 12 residues. V was clipped by 7 bases and J by 7 bases, with 11 bases between them. This chain's CDR3 is CASTLGGQPQHF. CDR3 nucleotide sequence: TGTGCCAGCACCTTAGGGGGGCAGCCCCAGCATTTT.

V and J are TRBV4-2 and TRBJ2-5; 14 bases align to TRBD2. Losses at the gene ends were 4 bases for V and 3 bases for J; bases not matched to a gene: 4. CDR1 is LGHNA and CDR2 is YNFKEQ in the germline V gene. This CDR3 region has 16 residues. DNA of the CDR3: TGTGCCAGCAGCCGGACGGGACTAGCGGGGGAAGAGACCCAGTACTTC. It specifies CASSRTGLAGEETQYF.

This clone was recorded once. This rearrangement joins TRBV14 to TRBJ1-2; TRBD1 matches at 7 bases. This CDR3 is built from 15 residues. The germline V gene encodes CDR1 SGHDN and CDR2 FVKESK. Germline trimming cut 2 bases from V and 7 bases from J; bases unmatched to any gene: 10. For the CDR3, the DNA is TGTGCCAGCAGCCAAAAATGGGACAGTCTCCGTGGCTACACCTTC. Translated, it gives CASSQKWDSLRGYTF.

A few counts support this clone. The chain combines TRBV5-1 with TRBJ2-3; unclear D gene. This CDR3 contains 20 residues. Trimming cost V 0 bases and J 0 bases, with 23 bases left between them. CDR1 and CDR2 (germline): SGHRS, YFSETQ. CDR3 protein: CASSLGQLLIGRKSTDTQYF. CDR3 DNA sequence: TGCGCCAGCAGCTTGGGCCAGCTTTTAATAGGAAGAAAGAGCACAGATACGCAGTATTTT. Full variable domain (rest looked up from reference TRBV5-1 and TRBJ2-3): KAGVTQTPRYLIKTRGQQVTLSCSPISGHRSVSWYQQTPGQGLQFLFEYFSETQRNKGNFPGRFSGRQFSNSRSEMNVSTLELGDSALYLCASSLGQLLIGRKSTDTQYFGPGTRLTVL.

The chain uses TRBV7-8 and TRBJ2-3; a possible D gene is TRBD2 (6 bases). Germline V CDR1 and CDR2: SGHVS, FQNEAQ. The V end was cut by 2 bases, the J end by 4 bases, with 10 bases between. The CDR3 contains 14 residues. CDR3 residues: CASSLTGGADTQYF. The CDR3 DNA sequence: TGTGCCAGCAGCTTAACTGGAGGGGCAGATACGCAGTATTTT.

The rearrangement links TRBV2 to TRBJ2-3; no definite D call. Germline CDR1 and CDR2: SNHLY and FYNNEI. This CDR3 contains 14 residues. Deletions cut 4 bases from V and 5 bases from J, with 13 bases between. CDR3 residues: CASSVGMVGDTQYF. CDR3 coding DNA: TGTGCCAGCAGTGTGGGGATGGTGGGAGATACGCAGTATTTT.

This sequence joins TRBV11-2 and TRBJ1-5; D gene uncertain. This CDR3 has 13 residues. Germline CDR1 reads SGHAT; CDR2 reads FQNNGV. Trimming pared 4 bases from V and 4 bases from J, leaving 8 bases between. CDR3 bases: TGTGCCAGCAGCTCTCAGCGGAATCAGCCCCAGCATTTT. Protein product: CASSSQRNQPQHF. The variable domain in full, with the rest retrieved from reference TRBV11-2 and TRBJ1-5, is EAGVAQSPRYKIIEKRQSVAFWCNPISGHATLYWYQQILGQGPKLLIQFQNNGVVDDSQLPKDRFSAERLKGVDSTLKIQPAKLEDSAVYLCASSSQRNQPQHFGDGTRLSIL.